Listed below are T cell receptor beta chains from one sample, sequenced in a study of Ad26.COV2.S vaccination and SARS-CoV-2 variants. TCRdb keeps only in-frame clones here, not all; method: immunoSEQ multiplex PCR. The sample contains more than 300,000 clones, roughly 80% of which appear only once. The source material was peripheral blood, sampled in a trial of Ad26.COV2.S vaccine versus placebo. Receptors originate from a person between 18 and 59 years old who received the Ad26.COV2.S COVID-19 vaccine or a placebo. The CDR3 runs from the conserved cysteine through the conserved F or W. D genes are given only for firm matches. Where a row states a size, it is once, few, many or the class of an expanded clone; other rows omit it.

TRBJ2-1	once	TRBV7-3	NA	TGTGCCAGCAGCTTTCGTGACGGGGCCAATGAGCAGTTCTTC	CASSFRDGANEQFF
TRBJ2-3	NA	TRBV7-9	TRBD1	TGTGCCAGCAGCGGTTACAGGGGGTTTATGACAGATACGCAGTATTTT	CASSGYRGFMTDTQYF
TRBJ1-3	NA	TRBV6-1	NA	TGTGCCAGCAGTGAAGTTTTGTGGGGACGGGGCTCTGGAAACACCATATATTTT	CASSEVLWGRGSGNTIYF
TRBJ1-2	NA	TRBV4-1	TRBD1	TGCGCCAGCAGCCAAGCAACAGGGGGATATGGCTACACCTTC	CASSQATGGYGYTF
TRBJ2-3	NA	TRBV7-3	TRBD2	TGTGCCAGCAGCTTAGGACTAGCCACTAGCACAGATACGCAGTATTTT	CASSLGLATSTDTQYF
TRBJ1-2	few	TRBV7-9	TRBD1	TGTGCCAGCAGTACCCCAGGGGGCGTTGAAGGCTACACCTTC	CASSTPGGVEGYTF
TRBJ2-4	NA	TRBV7-9	NA	TGTGCCAGCAGCTTTGAGGGGACCCTAGCCAAAAACATTCAGTACTTC	CASSFEGTLAKNIQYF
TRBJ2-1	NA	TRBV23-1	NA	TGCGCCAGCGTACCAGGACAGTACAATGAGCAGTTCTTC	CASVPGQYNEQFF
TRBJ2-3	NA	TRBV28	NA	TGTGCCAGCAGTGTTAAGTGGGCAGATACGCAGTATTTT	CASSVKWADTQYF
TRBJ2-5	NA	TRBV5-1	NA	TGCGCCAGCAGCTCGCTTCCTATAGAGACCCAGTACTTC	CASSSLPIETQYF
TRBJ1-1	NA	TRBV5-6	NA	TGTGCCAGCAGCTTGGTCGACAGTAACACTGAAGCTTTCTTT	CASSLVDSNTEAFF
TRBJ1-2	NA	TRBV12-3/TRBV12-4	NA	TGTGCCAGCAGCCGCAATTTAGACTACACCTTC	CASSRNLDYTF
TRBJ1-1	few	TRBV3-1/TRBV3-2	NA	TGTGCCAGCAGCCAAGAAAGTCGTCCCCTTGAAGCTTTCTTT	CASSQESRPLEAFF
TRBJ1-1	once	TRBV30	NA	TGTAGAAGACACCTGAACACTGAAGCTTTCTTT	CRRHLNTEAFF
TRBJ1-5	NA	TRBV12-3/TRBV12-4	NA	TGTGCCAGCAGTTTTTGGACCGCACAGCCCCAGCATTTT	CASSFWTAQPQHF
TRBJ1-2	NA	TRBV19	NA	TGTGCCAGTAGTATAAGCCAGCAGAGAACCTATGGCTACACCTTC	CASSISQQRTYGYTF